This entry lists 8 T cell receptor beta chains sequenced from one sample in a study of regulatory T cells in long-lasting Graves disease. As to time point: newly diagnosed GD, antithyroid drugs for less than 3 months. Researchers made the TCR library from RNA that was extracted from PBMCs. Construction of the TCR beta libraries employed iRepertoire HTBI primers in conjunction with Arm-PCR of CDR3 regions. MiXCR was run by TCRdb on the multiplex PCR reads, yielding one entry per CDR3 protein. Among around 420,000 distinct CDR3 sequences listed, 15% were seen once. The data also belong to a second study, concerning T cells in Graves' hyperthyroidism and ophthalmopathy.

The material was peripheral blood mononuclear cells (PBMCs), obtained at new diagnosis, from a patient treated with antithyroid drugs. These TCRs come from a middle-aged woman with Graves disease.

Ten or more counts support this clonotype. V usage is TRBV11-2 and J usage is TRBJ1-2; unclear D gene. Germline lookup yields CDR1 SGHAT and CDR2 FQNNGV. V dropped 5 bases and J dropped 0 bases, with 4 bases sitting between them. There are 12 residues in the CDR3. DNA of the CDR3: TGTGCCAGCAGCGGCACTAACTATGGCTACACCTTC. It encodes CASSGTNYGYTF.

This clonotype has at least ten counts. The genes are TRBV2 and TRBJ2-4; D perhaps matches TRBD2 (6 bases). Per germline, CDR1 SNHLY and CDR2 FYNNEI. The V and J ends lost 4 bases and 0 bases respectively, with 10 bases between them. This CDR3 region has 15 residues. In DNA, the CDR3 is TGTGCCAGCAGTGGGGGACTGCTAGCCAAAAACATTCAGTACTTC. Its translation is CASSGGLLAKNIQYF.

This clonotype was observed many times. V usage is TRBV28 and J usage is TRBJ1-2; the D gene is possibly TRBD1 (5 bases). Germline CDR1 MDHEN, CDR2 SYDVKM. This CDR3 has 13 residues. The V and J ends lost 5 bases and 1 base respectively, with 8 bases between them. The CDR3 nucleotides read TGTGCCAGCAGTCTAGACAGTAACTATGGCTACACCTTC. Encoded protein: CASSLDSNYGYTF.

V gene TRBV11-3 combines with J gene TRBJ1-1, with D tentatively TRBD1 (5 bases). The length of the CDR3 is 15 residues. Germline CDR1 SGHNT, CDR2 YENEEA. Trimming stripped 0 bases from V and 3 bases from J, with 11 bases between. CDR3 DNA sequence: TGTGCCAGCAGCTTAGAGGGGTCGGGGGACACTGAAGCTTTCTTT. Translated: CASSLEGSGDTEAFF. The entire variable domain, with the rest obtained from reference TRBV11-3 and TRBJ1-1, is as follows: EAGVVQSPRYKIIEKKQPVAFWCNPISGHNTLYWYLQNLGQGPELLIRYENEEAVDDSQLPKDRFSAERLKGVDSTLKIQPAELGDSAVYLCASSLEGSGDTEAFFGQGTRLTVV.

The chain couples TRBV2 to TRBJ2-4; tentative D call: TRBD1 (6 bases). Germline loops: CDR1 SNHLY, CDR2 FYNNEI. The CDR3 has 15 amino acids. Trimming took off 7 bases at V and 2 bases at J, with 15 bases between the two ends. The CDR3 nucleotides read TGTGCCAGCATCGTCGCCAGGGGTACCAAAAACATTCAGTACTTC. Its translation is CASIVARGTKNIQYF.

This clonotype was detected ten times or more. V is TRBV10-3 and J is TRBJ2-1; 13 nucleotides align to TRBD2. The germline CDR1 and CDR2 sequences are ENHRY and SYGVKD. This CDR3 is 15 amino acids long. V shed 5 bases, J shed 8 bases, and the junction held 6 bases outside the gene matches. For the CDR3, the DNA is TGTGCCATCAGTTCCGGGACTAGCGGGATCGATGAGCAGTTCTTC. Protein product: CAISSGTSGIDEQFF.

This clonotype was detected many times. The chain links TRBV5-6 to TRBJ2-2, with unresolved D. The germline V gene encodes CDR1 SGHDT and CDR2 YYEEEE. This CDR3 is built from 16 residues. V dropped 4 bases and J dropped 2 bases, with 15 bases sitting between them. This CDR3 reads CASSLLRAVNTGELFF. The CDR3 nucleotides are TGTGCCAGCAGCCTTTTACGGGCCGTAAACACCGGGGAGCTGTTTTTT.

The table lists this clonotype with a few counts. The rearrangement links TRBV9 to TRBJ1-1; possible D gene TRBD1, 6 bases. Trimming left V 0 bases short and J 2 bases short, with 14 bases between. This CDR3 region has 16 residues. CDR1 SGDLS and CDR2 YYNGEE come from the germline V gene. The CDR3 here is CASSVVGAEVNTEAFF. Here the CDR3 DNA reads TGTGCCAGCAGCGTAGTGGGGGCGGAGGTAAACACTGAAGCTTTCTTT.